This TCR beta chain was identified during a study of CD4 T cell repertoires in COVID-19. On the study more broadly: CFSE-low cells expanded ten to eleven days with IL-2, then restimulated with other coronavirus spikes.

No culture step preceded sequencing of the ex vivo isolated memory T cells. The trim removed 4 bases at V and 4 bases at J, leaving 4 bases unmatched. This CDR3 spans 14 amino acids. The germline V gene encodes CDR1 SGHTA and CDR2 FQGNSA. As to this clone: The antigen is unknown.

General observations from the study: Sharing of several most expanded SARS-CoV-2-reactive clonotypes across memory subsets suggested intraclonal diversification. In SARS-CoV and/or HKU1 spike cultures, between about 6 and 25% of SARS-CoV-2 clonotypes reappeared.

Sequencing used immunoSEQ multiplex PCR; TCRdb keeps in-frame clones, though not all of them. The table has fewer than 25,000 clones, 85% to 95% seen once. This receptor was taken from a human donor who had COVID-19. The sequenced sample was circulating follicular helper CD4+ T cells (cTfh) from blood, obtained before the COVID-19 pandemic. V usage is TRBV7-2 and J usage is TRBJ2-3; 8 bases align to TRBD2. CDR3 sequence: CASSSGGAPDTQYF. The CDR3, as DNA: TGTGCCAGCAGCTCCGGGGGGGCCCCAGATACGCAGTATTTT. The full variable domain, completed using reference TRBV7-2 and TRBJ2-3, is GAGVSQSPSNKVTEKGKDVELRCDPISGHTALYWYRQSLGQGLEFLIYFQGNSAPDKSGLPSDRFSAERTGGSVSTLTIQRTQQEDSAVYLCASSSGGAPDTQYFGPGTRLTVL.